What follows are 21 T cell receptor beta chains derived from one specimen sequenced in a study of CD8+ T cells in alopecia areata. In each case, RNA was isolated and then reverse transcribed into cDNA as the sequencing template. Profiling relied on immunoSEQ multiplex PCR, and the TCRdb table lists in-frame clones only, not all of them. The data contain some 120,000 clones, approximately 53% of them singletons. The input for sequencing was CD4+ T cells sorted from blood, taken at week 0. Receptors originate from a human donor with alopecia areata.

V usage is TRBV6-1 and J usage is TRBJ1-2, with D possibly TRBD1 on 5 matching bases. Trimming cost V 4 bases and J 6 bases, with 18 bases left between them. The CDR3 loop spans 15 amino acids. CDR1 is MNHNS, CDR2 SASEGT, per germline. Here the CDR3 reads CASSAGTSLTDGYTF. The CDR3 region has the DNA TGTGCCAGCAGTGCCGGGACTTCCCTAACGGATGGCTACACCTTC.

This rearrangement joins TRBV7-9 to TRBJ2-5; no clear D gene. This CDR3 is 14 amino acids long. V lost 1 base, J lost 0 bases, and 6 bases lay in between. The germline V gene has CDR1 SEHNR and CDR2 FQNEAQ (reference sequence). The CDR3 DNA reads TGTGCCAGCAGCTTAGGGGAATACCAAGAGACCCAGTACTTC. Amino acid sequence: CASSLGEYQETQYF.

This chain links TRBV7-2 with TRBJ2-7; TRBD2 agrees at 9 bases. Germline CDR1 reads SGHTA; CDR2 reads FQGNSA. This CDR3 region has 16 residues. The ends lost 5 bases at V and 2 bases at J; junction bases unmatched: 10. The CDR3 sequence: CASSPGGSGSTYEQYF. The CDR3 DNA reads as TGTGCCAGCAGCCCAGGGGGTAGCGGGAGTACCTACGAGCAGTACTTC.

This clone has more than one count but fewer than ten. CDR3 nucleotide sequence: TGTGCCAGCAGCCCCGGGACAGGGGACTATGGCTACACCTTC. Translation: CASSPGTGDYGYTF. V usage is TRBV9 and J usage is TRBJ1-2, with 10 bases that match TRBD1. The CDR3 totals 14 residues. CDR1 and CDR2 from the germline V gene are SGDLS and YYNGEE. With V trimmed by 4 bases and J by 3 bases, 3 bases remained unmatched.

V and J are TRBV29-1 and TRBJ2-1, with 10 bases matching TRBD2. The ends lost 2 bases at V and 3 bases at J; junction bases unmatched: 7. CDR1 SQVTM and CDR2 ANQGSEA come from the germline V gene. CDR3 length: 16 amino acids. CDR3 in DNA: TGCAGCGTTGAAAAGCGGACTAGCGGATTCTACAATGAGCAGTTCTTC. It translates to CSVEKRTSGFYNEQFF.

This clone has a handful of counts. V gene TRBV4-3 combines with J gene TRBJ2-5, with TRBD1 matching over 9 bases. Germline trimming cut 4 bases from V and 4 bases from J; bases unmatched to any gene: 10. CDR1 LGHNA and CDR2 YSLEER come from the germline V gene. The CDR3 runs 16 residues. The CDR3 bases are TGCGCCAGCAGCCGTTCCGGGACAGGGAGGGGAGAGACCCAGTACTTC. Protein sequence: CASSRSGTGRGETQYF.

In this sample, this clone turned up a few times. The chain links TRBV5-1 to TRBJ2-1; tentative D call: TRBD1 (5 bases). The V end was cut by 4 bases, the J end by 10 bases, with 15 bases between. CDR3 length: 13 residues. CDR1 is SGHRS and CDR2 is YFSETQ in the germline V gene. The CDR3 here is CASSVAPRVEQFF. In DNA form, the CDR3 reads TGCGCCAGCAGCGTGGCCCCCAGGGTCGAGCAGTTCTTC.

The table lists this clone with a count of one. The genes are TRBV6-5 and TRBJ2-4; tentative D call: TRBD2 (6 bases). The germline V and J ends were trimmed by 5 bases and 6 bases, with 17 bases remaining between them. Germline V CDR1 and CDR2: MNHEY, SVGAGI. The CDR3 extends over 15 amino acids. CDR3 coding DNA: TGTGCCAGCAGTCTAGGGGAGGAGTTGGGAAACATTCAGTACTTC. As protein: CASSLGEELGNIQYF.

The J gene is TRBJ2-2, the V gene TRBV19; D is undetermined. The CDR3 runs to 15 residues. Trimming shortened V by 8 bases and J by 6 bases, and 19 bases separated the two germline ends. Germline V gives CDR1 LNHDA, CDR2 SQIVND (reference sequence). The CDR3 region is CASLAKKGNSGELFF. The CDR3, as DNA: TGTGCCAGTCTCGCTAAAAAGGGCAACTCCGGGGAGCTGTTTTTT.

The CDR3: CASRGPPNNEQFF. The DNA of the CDR3 is TGTGCCAGCAGAGGGCCGCCGAACAATGAGCAGTTCTTC. The gene calls are TRBV28 and TRBJ2-1; D is undetermined. Germline V gene data show CDR1 as MDHEN and CDR2 as SYDVKM. The CDR3 runs 13 residues. V lost 6 bases and J 5 bases, leaving 11 bases between the germline ends.

The chain employs TRBV18 and TRBJ2-5; possible D gene TRBD1, 6 bases. With 3 bases removed from V and 10 bases from J, the gap between germline ends came to 12 bases. CDR1 and CDR2 (germline): KGHSH, LQKENI. This CDR3 comprises 12 residues. CDR3 sequence reads: CASSPSQGNQYF. The CDR3 DNA reads TGTGCCAGCTCACCCTCACAGGGAAACCAGTACTTC.

The V call is TRBV6-5, the J call TRBJ2-3; D gene unclear. CDR1 and CDR2 (germline): MNHEY, SVGAGI. The CDR3 consists of 11 residues. V lost 7 bases to trimming and J lost 7 bases, with 9 bases between them. Here the CDR3 reads CASTGLNTQYF. CDR3 nucleotide sequence: TGTGCCAGCACCGGTCTGAATACGCAGTATTTT.

This rearrangement joins TRBV29-1 to TRBJ1-2; unclear D gene. This CDR3 contains 13 residues. Germline V gene data show CDR1 as SQVTM and CDR2 as ANQGSEA. The ends were cut back, 6 bases at V and 2 bases at J, with 13 bases in the middle. The CDR3 region has the DNA TGCAGCGTCCCAAGAAACCCGAACTATGGCTACACCTTC. This gives the protein CSVPRNPNYGYTF. The full variable domain, with the rest looked up from reference TRBV29-1 and TRBJ1-2, is SAVISQKPSRDICQRGTSLTIQCQVDSQVTMMFWYRQQPGQSLTLIATANQGSEATYESGFVIDKFPISRPNLTFSTLTVSNMSPEDSSIYLCSVPRNPNYGYTFGSGTRLTVV.

V is TRBV5-1 and J is TRBJ1-1; 9 bases match TRBD1. CDR1 and CDR2 (germline): SGHRS, YFSETQ. Trimming took 4 bases from V and 0 from J; bases not matched to a gene: 10. CDR3 length equals 17 residues. In nucleotides, the CDR3 is TGCGCCAGCAGCCCGGACAGGGGCCCCGTGATGAACACTGAAGCTTTCTTT. Amino acid sequence: CASSPDRGPVMNTEAFF. Drawing the rest from reference TRBV5-1 and TRBJ1-1, the complete variable domain is KAGVTQTPRYLIKTRGQQVTLSCSPISGHRSVSWYQQTPGQGLQFLFEYFSETQRNKGNFPGRFSGRQFSNSRSEMNVSTLELGDSALYLCASSPDRGPVMNTEAFFGQGTRLTVV.

There are a few counts of this clone. This rearrangement joins TRBV15 to TRBJ1-6; D unresolved. There are 15 residues in the CDR3. Deletions cut 1 base from V and 7 bases from J, with 11 bases between. Germline CDR1 reads LNHNV; CDR2 reads YYDKDF (reference sequence). CDR3 amino acids: CATSRAALGNSPLHF. Here the CDR3 DNA reads TGTGCCACCAGCAGAGCAGCCCTGGGAAATTCACCCCTCCACTTT.

This clone was recorded a few times. This chain joins TRBV7-8 and TRBJ1-1, with D uncertain. The CDR3 totals 13 residues. The V end was cut by 5 bases, the J end by 5 bases, with 12 bases between. CDR1 and CDR2 (germline): SGHVS, FQNEAQ. CDR3 DNA: TGTGCCAGCAGCCCTTCAAGAACGACTGAAGCTTTCTTT. This translates into CASSPSRTTEAFF.

The chain combines TRBV5-6 with TRBJ2-3, with D possibly matching TRBD1 (6 bases). The V end was cut by 4 bases, the J end by 0 bases, with 15 bases between. The germline CDR1 and CDR2 sequences are SGHDT and YYEEEE. The CDR3 runs 16 residues. CDR3 protein: CASSAAGTTSTDTQYF. The CDR3 coding sequence is TGTGCCAGCAGCGCTGCCGGGACAACTAGCACAGATACGCAGTATTTT.

The gene calls are TRBV10-3 and TRBJ2-5; TRBD2 agrees at 14 bases. J was trimmed by 2 bases and V by 10 bases; bases with no gene match: 3. Germline V gene sequence: CDR1 ENHRY, CDR2 SYGVKD. This CDR3 is 14 amino acids long. CDR3 DNA: TGTGCCACGAGACTAGCGGGAGGGCAAGAGACCCAGTACTTC. Translation gives CATRLAGGQETQYF.

This clone was detected only a few times. CDR3 nucleotide sequence: TGCGCCAGCAGCTCAGGACAGGGGGGCAATCAGCCCCAGCATTTT. Translation: CASSSGQGGNQPQHF. The rearrangement links TRBV4-3 to TRBJ1-5; TRBD1 agrees at 10 bases. This CDR3 contains 15 residues. In germline, CDR1 is LGHNA, CDR2 YSLEER. Germline trimming cut 5 bases from V and 2 bases from J; bases unmatched to any gene: 3.

This clone came up a few times. The rearrangement uses TRBV29-1 and TRBJ2-5; D is undetermined. CDR3 size: 12 residues. The V gene lost 4 bases and the J gene lost 1 base, with 7 bases spanning the gap. Germline V gene data show CDR1 as SQVTM and CDR2 as ANQGSEA. This chain's CDR3 is CSVGITQETQYF. DNA of the CDR3: TGCAGCGTTGGTATAACCCAAGAGACCCAGTACTTC.

This clone has more than one count but fewer than ten. The chain has TRBV5-1 and TRBJ2-3, with TRBD1 matching 7 bases. The germline V gene has CDR1 SGHRS and CDR2 YFSETQ. V trimming: 4 bases; J trimming: 4 bases; junction bases outside the gene matches: 12. CDR3 length: 16 amino acids. As DNA, the CDR3 is TGCGCCAGCAGCCCATTCGGACAGGCGGCGTCAGATACGCAGTATTTT. As protein: CASSPFGQAASDTQYF.